This T cell receptor (beta chain) was obtained from a study of T-cell memory formation after mild COVID-19. Study-level results: CD4+ contracting clones lay mainly in CM and EM, CD8+ ones in EMRA.

This clonotype was observed many times. Its antigen is currently unknown. Each CDR3 protein is one row after TCRdb ran MiXCR on the 5' RACE reads. Here the sample spans some 200,000 distinct CDR3 sequences, approximately 10% being singletons. The sample consisted of PBMCs or a T cell subset sorted from them (not recorded which). The receptor was isolated from a man in his late teens or twenties who had mild COVID-19 (a few samples of this study predate the infection). Cell type and time point are not known.

The CDR3 here is CASSFTGRKSIMNTEAFF. CDR3 bases: TGTGCCAGCAGCTTCACAGGGCGCAAATCCATCATGAACACTGAAGCTTTCTTT. The gene calls are TRBV7-2 and TRBJ1-1, with D possibly TRBD1 on 6 matching bases. Germline lookup yields CDR1 SGHTA and CDR2 FQGNSA. The CDR3 is made up of 18 amino acids. The ends were cut back, 3 bases at V and 0 bases at J, with 20 bases in the middle.